This TCR beta chain is drawn from a study of post-analysis software for immune sequencing data. General study points: Patients had higher frequencies than controls of a handful of TRBV segments, including TRBV5-6, TRBV5-1 and TRBV20-1.

This CDR3 comprises 15 residues. Trimming pared 7 bases from V and 1 base from J, leaving 14 bases between. CDR1 and CDR2 (germline): SGHRS, YFSETQ. Built from TCR beta cDNA, the libraries had unique molecular identifiers in them. TCRdb reprocessed the PCR reads via MiXCR and lists one record per CDR3 protein. The table records some 190,000 distinct CDR3 sequences, around 30% of them present only once. For this clonotype: Its antigen remains unidentified.

Sequenced: blood. This sequence joins TRBV5-1 and TRBJ2-2; D remains ambiguous. This TCR was recovered from a girl aged 2 to 17 with multiple sclerosis. CDR3 in amino acids: CASRVSRQNTGELFF. Written as DNA, the CDR3 is TGCGCCAGCCGCGTAAGCAGGCAGAACACCGGGGAGCTGTTTTTT.